Shown below are 6 T cell receptor beta chains from a single sample sequenced in a study of blood T cell repertoires in COVID-19. Profiling relied on immunoSEQ multiplex PCR, and the TCRdb table lists in-frame clones only, not all of them. The table lists 300,000 to 350,000 clones, 85% to 90% of them singletons. Sequencing input: peripheral blood. These receptor sequences come from a woman aged 25 to 45 with COVID-19, enrolled during active disease.

The chain links TRBV19 to TRBJ1-1; 7 nucleotides match TRBD1. The germline CDR1 and CDR2 sequences are LNHDA and SQIVND (reference sequence). V lost 3 bases, J lost 5 bases, and 6 bases stayed unmatched. The CDR3 is made up of 14 amino acids. The CDR3 nucleotides read TGTGCCAGTAGTATGGGTAGGGGGCCGACTGAAGCTTTCTTT. Its translation: CASSMGRGPTEAFF. The variable domain in full, completed from reference TRBV19 and TRBJ1-1, reads DGGITQSPKYLFRKEGQNVTLSCEQNLNHDAMYWYRQDPGQGLRLIYYSQIVNDFQKGDIAEGYSVSREKKESFPLTVTSAQKNPTAFYLCASSMGRGPTEAFFGQGTRLTVV.

The chain couples TRBV5-1 to TRBJ2-2; a possible D gene is TRBD2 (6 bases). Germline loops: CDR1 SGHRS, CDR2 YFSETQ. Trimming pared 4 bases from V and 3 bases from J, leaving 13 bases between. There are 15 residues in the CDR3. CDR3 coding DNA: TGCGCCAGCAGCCGCTCCCCGGGGGACACCGGGGAGCTGTTTTTT. It yields the protein CASSRSPGDTGELFF.

The chain couples TRBV11-2 to TRBJ1-4, with D possibly matching TRBD1 (5 bases). Trimming shortened V by 5 bases and J by 8 bases, and 18 bases separated the two germline ends. This CDR3 comprises 15 residues. Germline V CDR1 and CDR2: SGHAT, FQNNGV. The CDR3 DNA is TGTGCCAGCAGCCTAAATCCCGGACAAGAGGAAAAACTGTTTTTT. Translating gives CASSLNPGQEEKLFF.

V is TRBV19 and J is TRBJ1-5; 7 bases agree with TRBD1. This CDR3 has 15 residues. Germline V gene lookup returns CDR1 LNHDA and CDR2 SQIVND (reference sequence). The trim removed 6 bases at V and 3 bases at J, leaving 8 bases unmatched. The CDR3 DNA reads as TGTGCCAGTAGAGACAGGGAGAAGGCCAATCAGCCCCAGCATTTT. It yields the protein CASRDREKANQPQHF. Together with reference TRBV19 and TRBJ1-5, the CDR3 gives the full variable domain: DGGITQSPKYLFRKEGQNVTLSCEQNLNHDAMYWYRQDPGQGLRLIYYSQIVNDFQKGDIAEGYSVSREKKESFPLTVTSAQKNPTAFYLCASRDREKANQPQHFGDGTRLSIL.

This clone occurred a few times. The chain uses TRBV27 and TRBJ1-2, with D perhaps matching TRBD1 (5 bases). The CDR3 loop spans 18 amino acids. Trimming cost V 6 bases and J 7 bases, with 30 bases left between them. Germline-derived CDR1 and CDR2 are MNHEY and SMNVEV (reference sequence). The CDR3 sequence: CASSVGGYAEDGESGYTF. CDR3 sequence (DNA): TGTGCCAGCAGCGTCGGGGGGTACGCCGAGGACGGCGAGAGTGGCTACACCTTC.

The chain is built from TRBV7-2 and TRBJ1-2, with D maybe TRBD1 (6 bases). V lost 1 base to trimming and J lost 3 bases, with 15 bases between them. The CDR3 totals 16 residues. Germline assignment: CDR1 SGHTA and CDR2 FQGNSA. The CDR3 region is CASSLVLGGGHYGYTF. CDR3 DNA sequence: TGTGCCAGCAGCTTAGTCTTGGGAGGGGGTCACTATGGCTACACCTTC.